These T cell receptor beta chains were read from a single sample in a study of T cell changes during pregnancy in multiple sclerosis. The protocol was immunoSEQ multiplex PCR, while the TCRdb copy is restricted to in-frame clones and leaves out a portion. The sample lists about 55,000 clones, around 90% occurring once. The sample here was CD4+ T cells from peripheral blood mononuclear cells, taken in the first trimester of pregnancy. The receptors derive from a female donor with multiple sclerosis, enrolled in a pregnancy study. Each CDR3 is given with its conserved first and last residue. D genes are given only for firm matches. Rows may omit the clone size; those that give it use once, few, many or a size class.

j_call v_call clone_size d_call cdr3_aa cdr3_nt
TRBJ2-5 TRBV9 NA TRBD2 CASSASGGAMETQYF TGTGCCAGCAGCGCTAGCGGGGGGGCGATGGAGACCCAGTACTTC
TRBJ2-2 TRBV19 once NA CASSIGGSGELFF TGTGCCAGTAGTATTGGGGGCTCCGGGGAGCTGTTTTTT
TRBJ1-1 TRBV15 NA NA CATSRDAGAEAFF TGTGCCACCAGCAGAGATGCAGGGGCTGAAGCTTTCTTT
TRBJ2-3 TRBV11-3 NA NA CASSLDPSRSTDTQYF TGTGCCAGCAGCTTAGATCCGAGTCGGAGCACAGATACGCAGTATTTT
TRBJ2-6 TRBV5-4 NA TRBD1 CASSFGQGGQGAGANVLTF TGTGCCAGCAGCTTTGGACAGGGGGGACAAGGAGCTGGGGCCAACGTCCTGACTTTC
TRBJ1-6 TRBV19 once NA CASSRGDSPLHF TGTGCCAGTAGCCGGGGGGACTCACCCCTCCACTTT
TRBJ2-7 TRBV7-6 NA NA CASSLAASASYEQYF TGTGCCAGCAGCTTAGCGGCTAGCGCCTCCTACGAGCAGTACTTC
TRBJ2-1 TRBV23-1 NA TRBD1 CASSQGQGPYNEQFF TGCGCCAGCAGCCAGGGACAGGGGCCCTACAATGAGCAGTTCTTC
TRBJ2-3 TRBV7-3 NA NA CASSPGGPLDTQYF TGTGCCAGCAGCCCCGGGGGGCCTTTAGATACGCAGTATTTT
TRBJ1-4 TRBV2 NA TRBD1 CASSEGTGINEKLFF TGTGCCAGCAGTGAAGGGACAGGGATTAATGAAAAACTGTTTTTT
TRBJ2-3 TRBV28 NA NA CASRSPGQYTDTQYF TGTGCCAGCAGGTCACCGGGACAATACACAGATACGCAGTATTTT
TRBJ2-3 TRBV6-4 once TRBD2 CASSFFGLAGVVWEDTQYF TGTGCCAGCAGTTTTTTTGGGCTAGCGGGAGTTGTATGGGAGGATACGCAGTATTTT
TRBJ2-1 TRBV7-7 NA TRBD1 CASSRDRGQEQFF TGTGCTAGCAGTAGGGACAGGGGGCAGGAGCAGTTCTTC
TRBJ1-1 TRBV18 NA TRBD1 CASSPLGTAFVGNTEAFF TGTGCCAGCTCACCCCTCGGGACAGCCTTTGTTGGGAACACTGAAGCTTTCTTT
TRBJ2-3 TRBV5-4 NA TRBD2 CASSLGLAGRASGNTQYF TGTGCCAGCAGCTTGGGACTAGCGGGAAGAGCCTCCGGGAATACGCAGTATTTT